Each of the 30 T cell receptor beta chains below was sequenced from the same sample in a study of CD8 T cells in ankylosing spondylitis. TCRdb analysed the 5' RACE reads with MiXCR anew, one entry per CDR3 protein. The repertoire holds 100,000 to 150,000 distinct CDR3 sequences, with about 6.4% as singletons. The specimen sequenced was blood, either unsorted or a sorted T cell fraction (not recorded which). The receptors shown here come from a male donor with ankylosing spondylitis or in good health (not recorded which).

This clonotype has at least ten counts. The CDR3 loop is CASSLVAVSTDTQYF. The CDR3 DNA is TGTGCCAGCAGCTTGGTGGCCGTTAGCACAGATACGCAGTATTTT. V is TRBV5-6 and J is TRBJ2-3; D is uncertain. The length of the CDR3 is 15 residues. V was shortened by 0 bases and J by 0 bases, with 8 bases between the two germline ends. Germline CDR1 SGHDT, CDR2 YYEEEE.

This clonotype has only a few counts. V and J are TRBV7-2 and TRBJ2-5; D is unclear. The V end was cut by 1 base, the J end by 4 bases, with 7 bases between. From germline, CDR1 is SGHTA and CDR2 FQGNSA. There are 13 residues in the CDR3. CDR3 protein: CASSLDRVETQYF. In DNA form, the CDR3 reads TGTGCCAGCAGCTTAGACCGGGTAGAGACCCAGTACTTC.

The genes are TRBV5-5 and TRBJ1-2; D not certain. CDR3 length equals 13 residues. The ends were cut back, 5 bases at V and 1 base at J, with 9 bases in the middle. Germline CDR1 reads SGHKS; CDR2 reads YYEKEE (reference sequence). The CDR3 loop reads CASSYDRNYGYTF. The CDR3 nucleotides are TGTGCCAGCAGTTATGACCGTAACTATGGCTACACCTTC.

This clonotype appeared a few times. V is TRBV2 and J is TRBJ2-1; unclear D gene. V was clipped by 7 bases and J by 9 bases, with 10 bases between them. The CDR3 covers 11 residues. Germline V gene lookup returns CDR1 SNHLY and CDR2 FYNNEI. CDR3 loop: CASTRPGEQFF. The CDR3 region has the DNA TGTGCCAGCACCCGCCCGGGTGAGCAGTTCTTC.

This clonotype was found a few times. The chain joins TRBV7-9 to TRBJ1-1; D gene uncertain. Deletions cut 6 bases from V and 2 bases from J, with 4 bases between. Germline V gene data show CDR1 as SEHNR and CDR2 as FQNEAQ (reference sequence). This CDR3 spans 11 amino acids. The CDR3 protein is CASRSNTEAFF. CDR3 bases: TGTGCCAGCAGGTCCAACACTGAAGCTTTCTTT.

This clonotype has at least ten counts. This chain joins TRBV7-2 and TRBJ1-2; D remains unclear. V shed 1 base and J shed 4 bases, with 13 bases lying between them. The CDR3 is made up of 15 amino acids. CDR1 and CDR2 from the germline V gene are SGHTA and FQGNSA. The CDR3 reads CASSLGGTPVYGYTF. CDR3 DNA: TGTGCCAGCAGCTTAGGAGGTACCCCGGTCTATGGCTACACCTTC. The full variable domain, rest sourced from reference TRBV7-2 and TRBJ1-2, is GAGVSQSPSNKVTEKGKDVELRCDPISGHTALYWYRQSLGQGLEFLIYFQGNSAPDKSGLPSDRFSAERTGGSVSTLTIQRTQQEDSAVYLCASSLGGTPVYGYTFGSGTRLTVV.

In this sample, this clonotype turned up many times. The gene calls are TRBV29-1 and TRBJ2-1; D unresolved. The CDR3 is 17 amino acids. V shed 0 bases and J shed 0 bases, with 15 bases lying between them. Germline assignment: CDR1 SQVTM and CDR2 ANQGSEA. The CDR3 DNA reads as TGCAGCGTTGAAGATGGGGATAACTGGAGCTCCTACAATGAGCAGTTCTTC. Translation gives CSVEDGDNWSSYNEQFF.

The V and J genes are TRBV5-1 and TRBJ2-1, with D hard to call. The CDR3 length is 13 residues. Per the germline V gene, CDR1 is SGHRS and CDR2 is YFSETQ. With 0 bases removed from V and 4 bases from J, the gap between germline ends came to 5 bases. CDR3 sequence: CASSLEDYNEQFF. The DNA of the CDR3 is TGCGCCAGCAGCTTGGAAGATTACAATGAGCAGTTCTTC.

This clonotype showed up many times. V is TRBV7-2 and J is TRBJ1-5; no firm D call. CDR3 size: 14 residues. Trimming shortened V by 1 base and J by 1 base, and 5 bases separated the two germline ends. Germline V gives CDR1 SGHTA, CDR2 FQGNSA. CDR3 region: CASSLELSNQPQHF. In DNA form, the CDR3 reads TGTGCCAGCAGCTTAGAGTTAAGCAATCAGCCCCAGCATTTT.

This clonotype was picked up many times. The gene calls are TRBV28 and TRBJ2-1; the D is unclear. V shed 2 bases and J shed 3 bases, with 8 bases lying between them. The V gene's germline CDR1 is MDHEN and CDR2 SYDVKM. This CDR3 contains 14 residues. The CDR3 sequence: CASSLTPIYNEQFF. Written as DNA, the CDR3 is TGTGCCAGCAGTTTAACCCCGATCTACAATGAGCAGTTCTTC.

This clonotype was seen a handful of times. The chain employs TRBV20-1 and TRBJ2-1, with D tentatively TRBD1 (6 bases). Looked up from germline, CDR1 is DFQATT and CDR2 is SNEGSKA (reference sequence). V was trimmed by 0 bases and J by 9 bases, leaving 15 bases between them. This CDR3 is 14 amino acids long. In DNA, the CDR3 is TGCAGTGCTAGAGAGGGCAGGGGACAATTTGAGCAGTTCTTC. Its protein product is CSAREGRGQFEQFF.

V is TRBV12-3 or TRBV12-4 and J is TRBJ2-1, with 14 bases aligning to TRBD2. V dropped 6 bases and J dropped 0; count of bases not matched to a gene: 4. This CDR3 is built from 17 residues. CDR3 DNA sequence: TGTGCCAGCAGGGGGACTAGCGGGAGTATCTCCTACAATGAGCAGTTCTTC. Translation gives CASRGTSGSISYNEQFF.

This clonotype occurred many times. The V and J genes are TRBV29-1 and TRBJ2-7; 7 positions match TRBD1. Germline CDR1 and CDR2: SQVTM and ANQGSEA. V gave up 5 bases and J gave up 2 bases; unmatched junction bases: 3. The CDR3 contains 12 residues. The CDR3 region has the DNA TGCAGCGTTAGGGACAGTACCTACGAGCAGTACTTC. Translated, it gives CSVRDSTYEQYF.

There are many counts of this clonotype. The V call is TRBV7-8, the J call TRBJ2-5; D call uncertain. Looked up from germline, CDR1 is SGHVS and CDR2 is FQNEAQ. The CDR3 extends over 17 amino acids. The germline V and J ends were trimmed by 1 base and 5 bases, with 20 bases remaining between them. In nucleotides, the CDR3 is TGTGCCAGCAGCTTAGTTTTTGTAGTCCCCCCCGCGGAGACCCAGTACTTC. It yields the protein CASSLVFVVPPAETQYF.

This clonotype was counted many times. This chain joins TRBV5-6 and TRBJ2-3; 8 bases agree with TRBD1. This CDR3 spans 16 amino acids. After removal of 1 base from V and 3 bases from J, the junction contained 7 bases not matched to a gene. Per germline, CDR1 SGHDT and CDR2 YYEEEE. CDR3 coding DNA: TGTGCCAGCAGCTTGTCTTGGACAGGGTTGACAGATACGCAGTATTTT. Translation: CASSLSWTGLTDTQYF.

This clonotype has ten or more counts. The CDR3 sequence: CAISGNSGNEQFF. CDR3 bases: TGTGCCATCAGTGGGAATAGCGGAAATGAGCAGTTCTTC. The chain recombines TRBV10-3 with TRBJ2-1, with TRBD2 as a possible D gene (6 bases). V lost 4 bases and J lost 7, with 11 bases in between. The CDR3 is 13 residues long. CDR1 ENHRY and CDR2 SYGVKD come from the germline V gene.

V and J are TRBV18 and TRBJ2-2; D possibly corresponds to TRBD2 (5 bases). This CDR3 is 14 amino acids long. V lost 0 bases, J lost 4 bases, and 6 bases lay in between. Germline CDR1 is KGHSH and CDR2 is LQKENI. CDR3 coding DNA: TGTGCCAGCTCACCACCAGGGAGCACCGGGGAGCTGTTTTTT. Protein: CASSPPGSTGELFF.

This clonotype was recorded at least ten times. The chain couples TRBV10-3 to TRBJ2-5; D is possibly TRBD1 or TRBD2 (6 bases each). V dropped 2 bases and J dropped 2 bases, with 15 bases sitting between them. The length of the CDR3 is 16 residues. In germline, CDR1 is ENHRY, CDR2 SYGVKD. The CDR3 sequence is CAISEMAGGGQETQYF. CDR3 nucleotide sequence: TGTGCCATCAGTGAGATGGCTGGAGGGGGTCAAGAGACCCAGTACTTC.

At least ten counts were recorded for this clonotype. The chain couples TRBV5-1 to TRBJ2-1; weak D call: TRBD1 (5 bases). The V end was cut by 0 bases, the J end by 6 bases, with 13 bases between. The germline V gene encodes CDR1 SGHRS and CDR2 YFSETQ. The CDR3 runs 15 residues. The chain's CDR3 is CASSLVGALPNEQFF. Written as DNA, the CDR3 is TGCGCCAGCAGCTTGGTAGGGGCCTTGCCCAATGAGCAGTTCTTC.

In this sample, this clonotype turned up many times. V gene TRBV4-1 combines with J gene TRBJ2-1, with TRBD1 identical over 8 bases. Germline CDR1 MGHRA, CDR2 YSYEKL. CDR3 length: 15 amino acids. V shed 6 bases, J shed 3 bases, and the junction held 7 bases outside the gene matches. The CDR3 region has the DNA TGCGCCAGCAGTCACAATGGACAGGGCTACAATGAGCAGTTCTTC. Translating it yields CASSHNGQGYNEQFF.

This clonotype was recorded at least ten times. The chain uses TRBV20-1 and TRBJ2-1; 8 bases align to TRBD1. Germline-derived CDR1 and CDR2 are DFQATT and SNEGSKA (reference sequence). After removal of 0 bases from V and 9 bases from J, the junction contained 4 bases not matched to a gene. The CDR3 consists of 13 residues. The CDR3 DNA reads TGCAGTGCTAGAGAAACAGGGGGAGGTGAGCAGTTCTTC. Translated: CSARETGGGEQFF.

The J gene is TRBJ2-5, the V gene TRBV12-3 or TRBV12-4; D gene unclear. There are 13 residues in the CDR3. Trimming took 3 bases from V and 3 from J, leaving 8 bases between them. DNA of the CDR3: TGTGCCAGCAGTTTTGGTGGCGAAGAGACCCAGTACTTC. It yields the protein CASSFGGEETQYF.

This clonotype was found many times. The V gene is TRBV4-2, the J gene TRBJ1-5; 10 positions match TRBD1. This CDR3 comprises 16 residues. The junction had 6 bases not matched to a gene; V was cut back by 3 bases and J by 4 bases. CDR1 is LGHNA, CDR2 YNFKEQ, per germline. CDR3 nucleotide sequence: TGTGCCAGCAGCCAGGGGAGACAGGGGGCTAATCAGCCCCAGCATTTT. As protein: CASSQGRQGANQPQHF.

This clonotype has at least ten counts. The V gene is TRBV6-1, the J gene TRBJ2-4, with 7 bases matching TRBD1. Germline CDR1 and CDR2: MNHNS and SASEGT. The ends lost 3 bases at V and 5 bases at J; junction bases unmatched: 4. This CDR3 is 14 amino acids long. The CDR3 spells CASSDRDRENIQYF. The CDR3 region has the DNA TGTGCCAGCAGTGACCGGGACAGAGAAAACATTCAGTACTTC.

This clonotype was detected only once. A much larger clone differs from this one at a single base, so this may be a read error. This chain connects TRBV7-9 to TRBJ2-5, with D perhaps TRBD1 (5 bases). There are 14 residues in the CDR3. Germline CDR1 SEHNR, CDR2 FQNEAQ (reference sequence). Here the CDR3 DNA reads TGTGTCAGCAGCTTAGGGGCTGCTCTAGAGACCCAGTACTTC. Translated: CVSSLGAALETQYF.

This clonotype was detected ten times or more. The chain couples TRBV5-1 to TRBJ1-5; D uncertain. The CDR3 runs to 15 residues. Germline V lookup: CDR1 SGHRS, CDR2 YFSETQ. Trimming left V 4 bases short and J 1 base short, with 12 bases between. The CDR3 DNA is TGCGCCAGCAGCCTAGGCAGCGTGAGCAATCAGCCCCAGCATTTT. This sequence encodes CASSLGSVSNQPQHF.

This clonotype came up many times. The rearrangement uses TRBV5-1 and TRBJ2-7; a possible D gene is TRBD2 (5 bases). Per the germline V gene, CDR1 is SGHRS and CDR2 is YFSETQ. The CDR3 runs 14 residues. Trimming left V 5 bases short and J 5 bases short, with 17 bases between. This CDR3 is CASSLPREGNEQYF. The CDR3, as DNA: TGCGCCAGCAGTTTGCCGAGAGAGGGTAACGAGCAGTACTTC.

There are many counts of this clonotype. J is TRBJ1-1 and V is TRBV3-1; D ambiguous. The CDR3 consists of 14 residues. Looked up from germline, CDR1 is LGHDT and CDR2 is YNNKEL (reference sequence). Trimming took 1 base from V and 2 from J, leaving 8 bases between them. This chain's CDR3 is CASSQVGRNTEAFF. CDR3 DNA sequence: TGTGCCAGCAGCCAAGTAGGCAGAAACACTGAAGCTTTCTTT. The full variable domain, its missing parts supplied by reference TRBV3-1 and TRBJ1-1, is DTAVSQTPKYLVTQMGNDKSIKCEQNLGHDTMYWYKQDSKKFLKIMFSYNNKELIINETVPNRFSPKSPDKAHLNLHINSLELGDSAVYFCASSQVGRNTEAFFGQGTRLTVV.

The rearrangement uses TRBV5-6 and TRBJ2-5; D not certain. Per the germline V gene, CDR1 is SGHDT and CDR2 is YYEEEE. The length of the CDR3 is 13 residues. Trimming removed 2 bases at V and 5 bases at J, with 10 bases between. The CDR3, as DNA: TGTGCCAGCAGCTTTGGACGGTCGGAGACCCAGTACTTC. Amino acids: CASSFGRSETQYF.

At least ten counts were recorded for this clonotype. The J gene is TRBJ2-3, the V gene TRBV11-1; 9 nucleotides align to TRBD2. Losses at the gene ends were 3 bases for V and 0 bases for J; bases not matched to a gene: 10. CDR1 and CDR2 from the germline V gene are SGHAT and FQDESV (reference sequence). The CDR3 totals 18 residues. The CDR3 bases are TGTGCCAGCAGCTTCGGTAGCGGGGGCCAATCTAGCACAGATACGCAGTATTTT. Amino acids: CASSFGSGGQSSTDTQYF.